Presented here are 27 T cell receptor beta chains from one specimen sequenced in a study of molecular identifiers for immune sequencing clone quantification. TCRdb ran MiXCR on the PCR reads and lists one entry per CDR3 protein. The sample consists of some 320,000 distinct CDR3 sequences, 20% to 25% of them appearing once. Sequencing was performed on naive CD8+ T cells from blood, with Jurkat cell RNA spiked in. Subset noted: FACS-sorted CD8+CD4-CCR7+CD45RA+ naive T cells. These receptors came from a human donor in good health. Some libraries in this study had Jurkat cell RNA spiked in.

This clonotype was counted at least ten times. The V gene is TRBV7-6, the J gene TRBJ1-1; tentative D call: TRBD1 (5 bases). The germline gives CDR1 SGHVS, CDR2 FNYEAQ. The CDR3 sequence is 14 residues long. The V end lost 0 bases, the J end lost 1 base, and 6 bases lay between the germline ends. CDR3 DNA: TGTGCCAGCAGCTTAGCGGGGCCGAACACTGAAGCTTTCTTT. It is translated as CASSLAGPNTEAFF.

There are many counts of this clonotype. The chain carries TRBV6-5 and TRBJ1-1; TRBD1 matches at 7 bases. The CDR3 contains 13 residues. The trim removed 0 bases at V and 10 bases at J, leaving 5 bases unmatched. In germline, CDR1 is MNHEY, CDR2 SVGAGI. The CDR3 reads CASSYSGQVGAFF. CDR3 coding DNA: TGTGCCAGCAGTTACTCCGGACAGGTGGGAGCTTTCTTT.

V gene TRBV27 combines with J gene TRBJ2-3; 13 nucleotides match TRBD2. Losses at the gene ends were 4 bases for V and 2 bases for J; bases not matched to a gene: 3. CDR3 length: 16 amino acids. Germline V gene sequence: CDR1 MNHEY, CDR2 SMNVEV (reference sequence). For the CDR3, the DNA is TGTGCCAGCAGTTCGGGACTAGCGGGGACCACAGATACGCAGTATTTT. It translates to CASSSGLAGTTDTQYF.

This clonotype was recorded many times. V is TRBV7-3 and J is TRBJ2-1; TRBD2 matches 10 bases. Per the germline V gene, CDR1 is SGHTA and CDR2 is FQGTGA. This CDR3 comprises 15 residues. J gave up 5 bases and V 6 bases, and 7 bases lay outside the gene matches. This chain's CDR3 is CASRWGLAGDNEQFF. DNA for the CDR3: TGTGCCAGCAGGTGGGGGCTAGCGGGAGACAATGAGCAGTTCTTC.

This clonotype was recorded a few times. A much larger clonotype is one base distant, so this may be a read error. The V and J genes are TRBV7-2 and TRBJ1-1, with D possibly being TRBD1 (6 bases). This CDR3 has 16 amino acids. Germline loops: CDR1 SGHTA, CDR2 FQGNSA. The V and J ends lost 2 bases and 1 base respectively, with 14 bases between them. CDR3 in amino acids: CASSLFLGHGNTEAFF. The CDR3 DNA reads TGTGCCAGCAGCTTATTCTTGGGACATGGGAACACTGAAGCTTTCTTT.

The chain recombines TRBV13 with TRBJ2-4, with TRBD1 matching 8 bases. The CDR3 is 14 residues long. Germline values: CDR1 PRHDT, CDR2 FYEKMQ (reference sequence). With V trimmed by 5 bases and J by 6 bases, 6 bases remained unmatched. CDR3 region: CASSMDRESNIQYF. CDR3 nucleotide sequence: TGTGCCAGCAGCATGGACAGGGAATCAAACATTCAGTACTTC.

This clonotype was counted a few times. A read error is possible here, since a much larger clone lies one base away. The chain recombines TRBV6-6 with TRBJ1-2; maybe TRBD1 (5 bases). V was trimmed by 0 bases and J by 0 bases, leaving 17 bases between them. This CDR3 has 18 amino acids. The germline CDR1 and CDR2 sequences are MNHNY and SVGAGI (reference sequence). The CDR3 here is CASSYSLSVGTTNYGYTF. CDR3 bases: TGTGCCAGCAGTTACTCGCTTTCGGTAGGGACGACTAACTATGGCTACACCTTC.

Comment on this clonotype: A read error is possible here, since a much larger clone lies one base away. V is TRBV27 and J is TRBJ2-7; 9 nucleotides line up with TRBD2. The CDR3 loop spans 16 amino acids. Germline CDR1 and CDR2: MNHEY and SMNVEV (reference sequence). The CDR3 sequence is CTSPIPLSGRYYEQYF. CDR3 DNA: TGTACCAGCCCTATCCCCCTCAGCGGGAGGTACTACGAGCAGTACTTC.

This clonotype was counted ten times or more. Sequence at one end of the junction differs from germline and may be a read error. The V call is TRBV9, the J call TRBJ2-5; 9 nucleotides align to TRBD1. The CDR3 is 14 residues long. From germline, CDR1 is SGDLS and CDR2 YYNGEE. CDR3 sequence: CASSIGQGQETQYF. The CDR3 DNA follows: TGCGCCAGCAGCATAGGACAGGGGCAAGAGACCCAGTACTTC.

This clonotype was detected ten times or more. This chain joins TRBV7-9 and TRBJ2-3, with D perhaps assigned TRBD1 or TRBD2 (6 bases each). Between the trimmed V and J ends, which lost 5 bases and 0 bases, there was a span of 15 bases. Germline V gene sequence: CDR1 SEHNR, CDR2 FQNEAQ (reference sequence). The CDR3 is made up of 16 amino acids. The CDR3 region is CASSPMMGGSTDTQYF. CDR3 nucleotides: TGTGCCAGCAGCCCGATGATGGGGGGCAGCACAGATACGCAGTATTTT.

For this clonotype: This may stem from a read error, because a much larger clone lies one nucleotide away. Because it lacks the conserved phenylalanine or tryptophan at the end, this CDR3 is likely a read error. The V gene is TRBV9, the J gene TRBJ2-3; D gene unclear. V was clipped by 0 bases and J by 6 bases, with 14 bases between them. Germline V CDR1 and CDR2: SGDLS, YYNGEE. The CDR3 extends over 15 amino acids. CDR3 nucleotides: TGTGCCAGCAGCGTAGATAGCCCACTCTCGGATACGCAGTATCTT. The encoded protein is CASSVDSPLSDTQYL.

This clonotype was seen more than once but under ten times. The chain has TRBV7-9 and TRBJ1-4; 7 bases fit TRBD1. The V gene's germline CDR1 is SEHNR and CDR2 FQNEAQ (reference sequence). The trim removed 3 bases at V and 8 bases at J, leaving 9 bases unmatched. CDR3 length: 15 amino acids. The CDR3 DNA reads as TGTGCCAGCAGCTTTCGACAGGGAGAAGAGGAAAAACTGTTTTTT. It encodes CASSFRQGEEEKLFF.

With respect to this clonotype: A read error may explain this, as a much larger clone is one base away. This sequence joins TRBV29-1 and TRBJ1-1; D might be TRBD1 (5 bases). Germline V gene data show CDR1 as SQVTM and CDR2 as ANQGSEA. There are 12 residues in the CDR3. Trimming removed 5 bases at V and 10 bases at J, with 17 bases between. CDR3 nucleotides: TGCAGCGTTCATGGGGACTCGGGTTCAGCTTTCTTT. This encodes CSVHGDSGSAFF.

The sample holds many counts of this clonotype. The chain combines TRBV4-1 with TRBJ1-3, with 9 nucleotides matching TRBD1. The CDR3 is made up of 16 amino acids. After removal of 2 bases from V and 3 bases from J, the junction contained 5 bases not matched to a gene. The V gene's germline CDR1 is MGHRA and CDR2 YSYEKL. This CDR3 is CASSQIQGADGNTIYF. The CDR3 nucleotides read TGCGCCAGCAGCCAAATACAGGGGGCAGATGGAAACACCATATATTTT.

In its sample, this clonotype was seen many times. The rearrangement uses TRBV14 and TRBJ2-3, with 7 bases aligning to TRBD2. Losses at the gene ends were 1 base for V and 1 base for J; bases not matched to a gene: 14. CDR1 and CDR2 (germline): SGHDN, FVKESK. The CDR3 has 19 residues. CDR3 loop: CASSQVLADIPWGTDTQYF. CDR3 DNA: TGTGCCAGCAGCCAAGTTCTAGCGGATATCCCCTGGGGCACAGATACGCAGTATTTT.

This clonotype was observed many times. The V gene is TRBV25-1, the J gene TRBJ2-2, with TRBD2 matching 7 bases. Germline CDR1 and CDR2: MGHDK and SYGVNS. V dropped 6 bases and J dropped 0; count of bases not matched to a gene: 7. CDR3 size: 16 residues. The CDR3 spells CASSSWGGPNTGELFF. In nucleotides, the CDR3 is TGTGCCAGCAGCTCCTGGGGGGGACCGAACACCGGGGAGCTGTTTTTT.

The CDR3, as DNA: TGTGCCAGCGGCTTTAGACAGGGTTCGTCTGAAGCTTTCTTT. It translates to CASGFRQGSSEAFF. J is TRBJ1-1 and V is TRBV28; TRBD1 aligns across 7 bases. V dropped 8 bases and J dropped 6; count of bases not matched to a gene: 12. The CDR3 is made up of 14 amino acids. From germline, CDR1 is MDHEN and CDR2 SYDVKM.

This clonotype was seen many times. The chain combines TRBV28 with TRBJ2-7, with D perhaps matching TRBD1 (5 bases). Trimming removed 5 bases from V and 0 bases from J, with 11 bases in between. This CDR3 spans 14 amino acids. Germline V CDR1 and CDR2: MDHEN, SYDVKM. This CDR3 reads CASSPWGGSYEQYF. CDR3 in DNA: TGTGCCAGCAGTCCCTGGGGCGGCTCCTACGAGCAGTACTTC.

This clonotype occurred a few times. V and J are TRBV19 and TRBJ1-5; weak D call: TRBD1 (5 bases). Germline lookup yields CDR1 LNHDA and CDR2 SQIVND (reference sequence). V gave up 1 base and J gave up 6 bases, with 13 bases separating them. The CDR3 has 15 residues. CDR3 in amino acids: CASSIGQLGGQPQHF. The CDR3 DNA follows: TGTGCCAGTAGTATAGGACAGTTGGGGGGTCAGCCCCAGCATTTT.

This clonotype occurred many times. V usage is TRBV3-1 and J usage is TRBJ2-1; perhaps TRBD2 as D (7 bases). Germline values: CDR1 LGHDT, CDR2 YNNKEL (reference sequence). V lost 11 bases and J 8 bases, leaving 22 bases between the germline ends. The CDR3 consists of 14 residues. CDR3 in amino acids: CAGSPGGPFHEQFF. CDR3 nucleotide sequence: TGTGCCGGTTCCCCCGGGGGGCCGTTCCATGAGCAGTTCTTC.

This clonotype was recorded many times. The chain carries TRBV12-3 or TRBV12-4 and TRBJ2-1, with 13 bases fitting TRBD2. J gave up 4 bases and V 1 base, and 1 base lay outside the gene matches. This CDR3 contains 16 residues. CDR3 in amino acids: CASSLGLAGGYNEQFF. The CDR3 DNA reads TGTGCCAGCAGTTTAGGACTAGCGGGGGGATACAATGAGCAGTTCTTC.

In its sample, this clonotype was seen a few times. The CDR3 region has the DNA TGTGCCAGCAGAGGTCCTGCAACTAATGAAAAACTGTTTTTT. Its protein product is CASRGPATNEKLFF. V gene TRBV12-3 or TRBV12-4 combines with J gene TRBJ1-4; D gene ambiguous. Trimming stripped 6 bases from V and 0 bases from J, with 8 bases between. The CDR3 spans 14 residues.

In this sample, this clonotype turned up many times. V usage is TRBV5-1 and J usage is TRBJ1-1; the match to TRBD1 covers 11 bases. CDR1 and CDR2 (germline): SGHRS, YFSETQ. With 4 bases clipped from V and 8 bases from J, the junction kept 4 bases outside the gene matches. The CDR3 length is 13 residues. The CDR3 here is CASSLGQGAEAFF. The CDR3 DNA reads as TGCGCCAGCAGCCTAGGACAGGGGGCAGAAGCTTTCTTT. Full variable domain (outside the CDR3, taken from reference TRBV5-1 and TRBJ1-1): KAGVTQTPRYLIKTRGQQVTLSCSPISGHRSVSWYQQTPGQGLQFLFEYFSETQRNKGNFPGRFSGRQFSNSRSEMNVSTLELGDSALYLCASSLGQGAEAFFGQGTRLTVV.

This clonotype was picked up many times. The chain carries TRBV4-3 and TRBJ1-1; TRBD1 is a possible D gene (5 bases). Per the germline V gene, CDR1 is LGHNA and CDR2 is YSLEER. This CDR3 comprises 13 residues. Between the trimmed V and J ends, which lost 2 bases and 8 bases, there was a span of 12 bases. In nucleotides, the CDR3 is TGCGCCAGCAGCCAAAGCCTCGACAGAGAAGCTTTCTTT. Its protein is CASSQSLDREAFF.

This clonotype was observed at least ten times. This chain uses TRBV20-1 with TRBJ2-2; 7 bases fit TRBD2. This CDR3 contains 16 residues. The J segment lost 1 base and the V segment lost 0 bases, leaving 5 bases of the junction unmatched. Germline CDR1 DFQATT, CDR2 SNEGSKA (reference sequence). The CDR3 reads CSARDLQRENTGELFF. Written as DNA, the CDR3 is TGCAGTGCTAGAGACCTGCAGCGGGAGAACACCGGGGAGCTGTTTTTT.

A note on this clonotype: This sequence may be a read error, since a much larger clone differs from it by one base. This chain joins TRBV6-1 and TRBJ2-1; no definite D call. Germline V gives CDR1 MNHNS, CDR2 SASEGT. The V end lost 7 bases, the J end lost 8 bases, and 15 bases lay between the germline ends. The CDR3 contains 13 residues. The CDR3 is CASTSPPQYEQFF. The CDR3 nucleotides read TGTGCCAGCACAAGTCCCCCACAATATGAGCAGTTCTTC.

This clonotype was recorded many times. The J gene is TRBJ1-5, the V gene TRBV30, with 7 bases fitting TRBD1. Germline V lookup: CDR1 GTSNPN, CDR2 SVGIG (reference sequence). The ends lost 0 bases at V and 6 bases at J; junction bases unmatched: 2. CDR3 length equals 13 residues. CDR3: CAWSVQGSQPQHF. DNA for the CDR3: TGTGCCTGGAGTGTACAGGGGAGTCAGCCCCAGCATTTT.